This T cell receptor (beta chain) was sequenced in a study of type 1 regulatory T cells. Study background: T-allo10 is an in vitro-generated, Tr1-enriched CD4 T cell product specific for alloantigen. Regarding the study as a whole: Type 1 regulatory T cells had a more restricted TCR repertoire than non-type 1 regulatory T cells.

TCRdb independently ran MiXCR on the reads; one entry per CDR3 protein. The sample has 55,000 to 65,000 distinct CDR3 sequences, less than 65% seen once. As for this clonotype: Its antigen is unknown.

The CDR3 runs 13 residues. Germline loops: CDR1 DFQATT, CDR2 SNEGSKA (reference sequence). Trimming took 0 bases from V and 8 from J, leaving 10 bases between them. This chain links TRBV20-1 with TRBJ1-4, with D uncertain. This sequence was found in a human donor in good health. Sequencing input: cultured non-Tr1 T cells, either the whole culture or a sorted T cell fraction (not recorded which). In nucleotides, the CDR3 is TGCAGTGCTAGAGATGGGCGGTACGAAAAACTGTTTTTT. Translated: CSARDGRYEKLFF.